Only a few counts were recorded for the clone carrying this T cell receptor (beta chain). The sample comes from a study of neoadjuvant anti-PD-1 for oral cavity cancer. Study details: Non-progressing patients received a fourth nivolumab dose near day 43, then surgery on days 50-56.

This table comes from immunoSEQ multiplex PCR, and its TCRdb copy is limited to in-frame clones, with some not included. The sample records about 14,000 clones, around 74% being singletons. The CDR3 is 12 amino acids. V dropped 2 bases and J dropped 0 bases, with 4 bases sitting between them. CDR1 and CDR2 from the germline V gene are GTSNPN and SVGIG (reference sequence). The time point here: after neoadjuvant nivolumab, at surgical resection. These newly diagnosed stage II-IVA oral cavity squamous cell carcinoma patients had no prior systemic or radiation treatment. These oral cavity squamous cell carcinomas were HPV-negative and locally advanced.

The rearrangement links TRBV30 to TRBJ1-1; D unclear. The source of this sequence is a person between 40 and 80 years old with oral cavity squamous cell carcinoma. The source material was PBMCs, sampled after nivolumab (anti-PD-1) treatment. Here the CDR3 reads CAWSKLNTEAFF. For the CDR3, the DNA is TGTGCCTGGAGTAAGTTGAACACTGAAGCTTTCTTT. Drawing the rest from reference TRBV30 and TRBJ1-1, the complete variable domain is SQTIHQWPATLVQPVGSPLSLECTVEGTSNPNLYWYRQAAGRGLQLLFYSVGIGQISSEVPQNLSASRPQDRQFILSSKKLLLSDSGFYLCAWSKLNTEAFFGQGTRLTVV.